The clone carrying this T cell receptor beta chain was seen just once. Its antigen is still unknown. CDR1 and CDR2 from the germline V gene are MNHNS and SASEGT. V was cut by 1 base and J by 5 bases, with 17 bases left in between. This CDR3 region has 16 residues. The table came from immunoSEQ multiplex PCR; TCRdb's copy has only in-frame clones and leaves some out. The repertoire consists of about 170,000 clones, with approximately 95% occurring once and the leading ten covering about 4%. The source of the sample is a study of T cell responses to AZD1222 COVID-19 vaccine. Study at large: Samples with a second dose at about 4 or about 12 weeks were pooled together. General study results and limits: CD4 TCRs covered the whole spike, strongest at regions 160-218 and 743-854. Scientists sampled the repertoires only once the peak T cell response had passed.

The receptor's source is an adult in good health. This chain links TRBV6-1 with TRBJ1-2; D perhaps matches TRBD1 (5 bases). The source was peripheral blood, collected on day 0 of AZD1222 vaccination. The CDR3 nucleotides are TGTGCCAGCAGTGAAGAGGGCAGGGAAGCTTTGTATGGCTACACCTTC. Translating it yields CASSEEGREALYGYTF.